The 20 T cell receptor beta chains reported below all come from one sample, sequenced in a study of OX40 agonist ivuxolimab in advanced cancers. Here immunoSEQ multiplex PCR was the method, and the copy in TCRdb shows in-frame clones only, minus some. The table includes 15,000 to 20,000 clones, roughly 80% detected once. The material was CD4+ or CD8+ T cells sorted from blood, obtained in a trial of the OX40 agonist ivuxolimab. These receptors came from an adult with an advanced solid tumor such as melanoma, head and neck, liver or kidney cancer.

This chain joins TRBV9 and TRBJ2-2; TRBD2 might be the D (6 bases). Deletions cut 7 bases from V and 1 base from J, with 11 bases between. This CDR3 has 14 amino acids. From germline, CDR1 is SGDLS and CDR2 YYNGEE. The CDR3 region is CASRPGLNTGELFF. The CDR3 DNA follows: TGTGCCAGCCGGCCGGGACTGAACACCGGGGAGCTGTTTTTT.

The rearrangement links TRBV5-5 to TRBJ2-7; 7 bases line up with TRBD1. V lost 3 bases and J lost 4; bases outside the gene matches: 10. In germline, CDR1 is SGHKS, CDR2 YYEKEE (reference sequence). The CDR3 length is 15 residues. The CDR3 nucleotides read TGTGCCAGCAGCTCTGACAGGGTAGCTGGATACGAGCAGTACTTC. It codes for CASSSDRVAGYEQYF.

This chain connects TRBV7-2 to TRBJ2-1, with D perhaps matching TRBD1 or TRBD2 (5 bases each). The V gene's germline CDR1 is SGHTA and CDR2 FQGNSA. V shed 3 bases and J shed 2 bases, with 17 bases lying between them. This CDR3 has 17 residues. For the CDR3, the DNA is TGTGCCAGCAGCTTCGGGGTAGGGAAGGGGACCTACAATGAGCAGTTCTTC. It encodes CASSFGVGKGTYNEQFF.

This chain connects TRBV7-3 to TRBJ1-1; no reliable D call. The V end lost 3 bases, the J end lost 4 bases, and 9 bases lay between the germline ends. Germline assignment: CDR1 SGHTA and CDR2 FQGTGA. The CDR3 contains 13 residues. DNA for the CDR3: TGTGCCAGCAGCTTGAATCAAATCACTGAAGCTTTCTTT. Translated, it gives CASSLNQITEAFF.

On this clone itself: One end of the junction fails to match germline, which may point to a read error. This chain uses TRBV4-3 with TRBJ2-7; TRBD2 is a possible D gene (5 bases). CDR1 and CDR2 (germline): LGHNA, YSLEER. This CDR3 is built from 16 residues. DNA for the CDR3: TGCGCCAGCAGCCAAGATGCCAGGACTCCGTCCTACGGGCAGTACTTC. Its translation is CASSQDARTPSYGQYF.

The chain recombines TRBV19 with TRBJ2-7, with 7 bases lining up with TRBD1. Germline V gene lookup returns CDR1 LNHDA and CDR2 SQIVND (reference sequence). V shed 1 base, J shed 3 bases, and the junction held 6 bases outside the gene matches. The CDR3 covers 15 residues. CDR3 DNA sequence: TGTGCCAGTAGTATAGGGCACAGGGGAAGCTACGAGCAGTACTTC. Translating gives CASSIGHRGSYEQYF.

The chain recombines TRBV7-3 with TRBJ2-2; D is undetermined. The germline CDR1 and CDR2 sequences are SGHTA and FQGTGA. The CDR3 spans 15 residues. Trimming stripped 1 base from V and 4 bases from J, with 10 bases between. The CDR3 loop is CASSLSVGRTGELFF. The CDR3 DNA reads TGTGCCAGCAGCTTAAGTGTAGGGCGCACCGGGGAGCTGTTTTTT.

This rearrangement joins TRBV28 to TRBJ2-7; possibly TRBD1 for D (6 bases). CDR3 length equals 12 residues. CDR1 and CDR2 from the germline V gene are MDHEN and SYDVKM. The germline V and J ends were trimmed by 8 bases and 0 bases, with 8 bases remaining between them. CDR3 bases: TGTGCCAGCCAGGACAGCTCCTACGAGCAGTACTTC. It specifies CASQDSSYEQYF.

CDR3 DNA sequence: TGTGCCAGTAAATCCAGGGGGGACACAGATACGCAGTATTTT. It specifies CASKSRGDTDTQYF. This rearrangement joins TRBV19 to TRBJ2-3; TRBD1 might be the D (7 bases). Germline V gives CDR1 LNHDA, CDR2 SQIVND (reference sequence). There are 14 residues in the CDR3. Trimming shortened V by 7 bases and J by 2 bases, and 13 bases separated the two germline ends. The full variable domain, rest sourced from reference TRBV19 and TRBJ2-3, is DGGITQSPKYLFRKEGQNVTLSCEQNLNHDAMYWYRQDPGQGLRLIYYSQIVNDFQKGDIAEGYSVSREKKESFPLTVTSAQKNPTAFYLCASKSRGDTDTQYFGPGTRLTVL.

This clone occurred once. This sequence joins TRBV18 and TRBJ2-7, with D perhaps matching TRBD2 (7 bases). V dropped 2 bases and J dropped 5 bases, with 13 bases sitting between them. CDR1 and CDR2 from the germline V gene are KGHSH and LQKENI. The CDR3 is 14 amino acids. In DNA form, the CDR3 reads TGTGCCAGCTCACCAAACAGGGAGGGGGACGAGCAGTACTTC. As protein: CASSPNREGDEQYF.

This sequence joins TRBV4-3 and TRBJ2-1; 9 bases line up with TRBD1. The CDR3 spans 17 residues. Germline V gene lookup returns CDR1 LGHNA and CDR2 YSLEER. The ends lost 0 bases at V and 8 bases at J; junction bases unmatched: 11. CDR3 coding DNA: TGCGCCAGCAGCCAAGATCTGGGGGGACAGGGATGGTATGAGCAGTTCTTC. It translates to CASSQDLGGQGWYEQFF.

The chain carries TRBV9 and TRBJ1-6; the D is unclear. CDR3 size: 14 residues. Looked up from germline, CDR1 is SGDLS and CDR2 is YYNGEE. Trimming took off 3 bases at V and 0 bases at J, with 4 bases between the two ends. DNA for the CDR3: TGTGCCAGCAGCGAGAGCTCCTATAATTCACCCCTCCACTTT. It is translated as CASSESSYNSPLHF.

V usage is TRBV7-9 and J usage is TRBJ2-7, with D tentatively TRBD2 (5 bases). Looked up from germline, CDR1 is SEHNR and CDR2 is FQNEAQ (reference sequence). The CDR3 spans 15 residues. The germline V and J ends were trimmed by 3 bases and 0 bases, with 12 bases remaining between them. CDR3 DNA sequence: TGTGCCAGCAGCTTCGGGGATCCTTCCTCCTACGAGCAGTACTTC. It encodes CASSFGDPSSYEQYF.

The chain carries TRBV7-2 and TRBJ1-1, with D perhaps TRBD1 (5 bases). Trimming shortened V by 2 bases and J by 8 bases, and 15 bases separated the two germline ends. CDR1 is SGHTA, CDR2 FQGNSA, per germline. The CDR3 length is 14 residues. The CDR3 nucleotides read TGTGCCAGCAGCTTACAGGCAGGGCAGAACGAAGCTTTCTTT. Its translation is CASSLQAGQNEAFF.

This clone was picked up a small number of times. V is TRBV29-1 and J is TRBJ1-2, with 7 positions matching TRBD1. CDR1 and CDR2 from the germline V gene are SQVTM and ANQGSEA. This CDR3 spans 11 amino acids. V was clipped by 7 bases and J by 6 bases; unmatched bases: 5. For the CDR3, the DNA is TGCAGCGCCGGACAGGATGATGGCTACACCTTC. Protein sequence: CSAGQDDGYTF.

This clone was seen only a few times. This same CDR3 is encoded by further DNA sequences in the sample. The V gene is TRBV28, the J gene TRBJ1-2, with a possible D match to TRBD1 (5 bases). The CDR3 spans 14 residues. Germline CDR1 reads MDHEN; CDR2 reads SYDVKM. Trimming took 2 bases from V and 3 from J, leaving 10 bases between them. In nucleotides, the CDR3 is TGTGCCAGCAGTTTACAGGGTTCTCACTATGGCTACACCTTC. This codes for CASSLQGSHYGYTF.

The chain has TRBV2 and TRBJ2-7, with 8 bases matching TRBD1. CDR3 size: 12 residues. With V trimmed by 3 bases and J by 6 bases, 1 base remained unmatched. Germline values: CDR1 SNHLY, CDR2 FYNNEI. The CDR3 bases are TGTGCCAGCAGTGAGGACAGGGCCGAGCAGTACTTC. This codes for CASSEDRAEQYF.

CDR3 residues: CASISRGGEAFF. DNA of the CDR3: TGTGCCAGTATTTCGAGGGGCGGTGAAGCTTTCTTT. The rearrangement links TRBV19 to TRBJ1-1, with D possibly TRBD1 on 5 matching bases. CDR3 length: 12 amino acids. Germline V lookup: CDR1 LNHDA, CDR2 SQIVND (reference sequence). Deletions cut 7 bases from V and 7 bases from J, with 13 bases between.

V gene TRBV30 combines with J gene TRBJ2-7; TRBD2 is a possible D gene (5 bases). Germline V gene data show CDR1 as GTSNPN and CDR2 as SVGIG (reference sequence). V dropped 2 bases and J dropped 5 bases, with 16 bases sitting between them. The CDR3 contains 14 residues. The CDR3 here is CAWSTPGRRDEQYF. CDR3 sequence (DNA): TGTGCCTGGAGTACTCCGGGCCGGCGGGACGAGCAGTACTTC.

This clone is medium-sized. In DNA, the CDR3 is TGTGCCAGCAGCTTGAGGTCTAGCGGAACCACCGGGGAGCTGTTTTTT. Translation: CASSLRSSGTTGELFF. The chain is built from TRBV14 and TRBJ2-2; 7 bases fit TRBD2. The CDR3 covers 16 residues. From germline, CDR1 is SGHDN and CDR2 FVKESK. Losses at the gene ends were 5 bases for V and 4 bases for J; bases not matched to a gene: 10.